What follows describes a single T cell receptor (beta chain). There are a few counts of this clone. Its cognate antigen has yet to be identified. No base qualities exist here, and no much larger clone lies one base off it. The time point label, as the study defines it: cycle 4 day 1 (C4D1), after 5 to 7 weeks of nivolumab. Every trial patient had relapsed following autologous stem cell transplantation, and prior brentuximab vedotin exposure was what differed among cohorts A, B and C. The trial cohort comprised 60 or so patients with relapsed/refractory classical Hodgkin lymphoma whose best overall responses were complete response, partial response or progressive disease. In the multi-cohort phase II CheckMate 205 trial, trial patients received single-agent nivolumab. An independent review committee assessed best overall response by applying the 2007 International Working Group response criteria. PBMCs from the trial were collected at three points: immediately before nivolumab initiation (C1D1), and during therapy at cycle 2 day 1 and cycle 4 day 1. Peripheral blood was collected in 8 mL Vacutainer Cell Preparation Tubes, from which PBMCs were isolated by centrifugation and then cryopreserved.

The Qiagen DNeasy kit was used to extract genomic DNA from unsorted PBMCs and from the negatively selected CD4+ and CD8+ fractions. Using primers that anneal to V and J segments, immunoSEQ multiplex PCR amplified the TCR beta CDR3 regions. A synthetic immune receptor repertoire was used to minimize amplification bias, and remaining bias was computationally removed after sequencing. As for the original processing: Repertoire diversity was quantified as the Shannon entropy index using custom Python scripts. Unsorted, CD4+ and CD8+ repertoires were examined separately, except in combined analyses, for which CD4+ and CD8+ sequences were merged in silico. Clonal expansion was defined as a frequency increase of at least 2-fold after treatment compared with C1D1, and clones undetected at baseline were assigned a pseudocount of 0.5. Singleton clones were defined as clones with 0 or 1 copy at C1D1, and non-singleton clones were defined as clones with 2 or more copies. Clones expanded in unsorted samples were labelled as CD4+, CD8+ or unknown by matching protein sequences in sorted samples from the same patient. Wilcoxon tests on paired samples were used to test diversity changes from C1D1 to C4D1. The source is immuneACCESS, and TCRdb retained only in-frame sequences with V and J called. Part of the clones is not carried over; for the studies checked, unresolved V genes explain less than half of this, and the remainder is unexplained. The D gene and trimming were derived from the DNA, and the V and J assignments and clone size from that table. The sample data list 25,000 to 35,000 clones, and over 75% of these were observed just once. Roughly 16% of the sample lies in the top ten.

CDR1 SGHNT and CDR2 YYREEE were looked up in the germline V gene (reference sequence). The CDR3, from cysteine to phenylalanine, totals 15 residues. The sequence is cut down to CDR3 DNA, 45 bases in frame from base 1. The germline V end is reduced by 6 bases and the J end by 4 bases; junction bases left unmatched: 9. The sample comes from a study of PD-1 blockade in classical Hodgkin lymphoma (dated by TCRdb to about 2020). Context from the whole study: Nivolumab dosing was 3 mg/kg intravenously every 2 weeks, continuing until either disease progression or unacceptable toxicity. The study used CyTOF and TCR beta sequencing to define a peripheral blood immune signature of response to PD-1 blockade in classical Hodgkin lymphoma. Paper-wide results and their limitations: A significant rise by C4D1 was seen in CD4+ but not CD8+ TCR diversity (p=0.0027 vs p=0.16), with the rise being most apparent in complete responders (p=0.02). Baseline diversity similar to that of newly diagnosed patients was observed in trial patients achieving complete response, whereas significantly lower diversity was observed in partial responders and progressors. Patients starting nivolumab less than 1 year after ASCT had lower diversity and were excluded from later analyses to avoid confounding by immune reconstitution. Newly diagnosed patients were reported to have lower baseline TCR diversity than healthy donors, and relapsed/refractory patients were reported to have lower baseline TCR diversity still. Only a single clinical trial cohort was studied, and what caused the repertoire differences, possibly disease activity or prior therapy, remained undefined.

This sample comprised peripheral blood mononuclear cells (PBMCs), obtained before the fourth cycle of nivolumab. The chain is encoded by TRBV5-4 joined to TRBJ2-2, with TRBD2 matching 7 junction bases. The TCR originated in a human donor with classical Hodgkin lymphoma. The CDR3 protein: CASTLDAGATGELFF. The sequenced DNA is TGTGCCAGCACCCTTGATGCGGGAGCCACCGGGGAGCTGTTTTTT.